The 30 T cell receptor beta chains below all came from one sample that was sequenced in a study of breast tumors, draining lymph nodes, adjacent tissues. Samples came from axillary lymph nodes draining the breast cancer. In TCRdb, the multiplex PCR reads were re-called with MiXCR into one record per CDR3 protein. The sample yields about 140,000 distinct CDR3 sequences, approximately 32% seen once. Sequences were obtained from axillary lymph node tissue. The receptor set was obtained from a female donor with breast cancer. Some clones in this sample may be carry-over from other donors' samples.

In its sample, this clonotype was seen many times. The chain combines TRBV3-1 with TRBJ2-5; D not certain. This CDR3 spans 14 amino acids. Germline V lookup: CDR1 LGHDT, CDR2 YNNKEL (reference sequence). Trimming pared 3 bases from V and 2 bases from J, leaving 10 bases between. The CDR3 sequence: CASSHGPTQETQYF. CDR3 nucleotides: TGTGCCAGCAGCCATGGACCAACACAAGAGACCCAGTACTTC.

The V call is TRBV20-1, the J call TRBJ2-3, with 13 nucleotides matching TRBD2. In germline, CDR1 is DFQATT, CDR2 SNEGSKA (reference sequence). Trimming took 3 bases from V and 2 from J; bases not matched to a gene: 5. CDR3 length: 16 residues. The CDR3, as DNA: TGCAGTGCTAGGAAGGGACTAGCGGGGACCACAGATACGCAGTATTTT. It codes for CSARKGLAGTTDTQYF.

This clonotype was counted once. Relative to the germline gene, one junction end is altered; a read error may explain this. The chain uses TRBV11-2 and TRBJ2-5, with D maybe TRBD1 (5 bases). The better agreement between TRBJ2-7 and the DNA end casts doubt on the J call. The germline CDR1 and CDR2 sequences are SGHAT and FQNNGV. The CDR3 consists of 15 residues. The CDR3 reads CASSLEGARSGEQYF. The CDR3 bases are TGTGCCAGTAGCTTAGAAGGGGCCAGGTCGGGCGAGCAGTACTTC.

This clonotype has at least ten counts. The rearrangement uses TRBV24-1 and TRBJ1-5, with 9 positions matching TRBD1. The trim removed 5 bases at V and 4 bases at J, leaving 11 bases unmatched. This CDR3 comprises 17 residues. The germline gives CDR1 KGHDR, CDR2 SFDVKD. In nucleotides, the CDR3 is TGTGCCACCAGTGTGGGGACAGGGCGAGGCGGAAATCAGCCCCAGCATTTT. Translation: CATSVGTGRGGNQPQHF.

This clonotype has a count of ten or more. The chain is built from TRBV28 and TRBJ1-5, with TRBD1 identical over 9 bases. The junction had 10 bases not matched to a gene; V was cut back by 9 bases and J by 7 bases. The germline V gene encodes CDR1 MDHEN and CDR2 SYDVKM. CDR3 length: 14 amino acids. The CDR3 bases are TGTGCCAGTTGGATAGGACAGGGGAAGCAGCCCCAGCATTTT. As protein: CASWIGQGKQPQHF.

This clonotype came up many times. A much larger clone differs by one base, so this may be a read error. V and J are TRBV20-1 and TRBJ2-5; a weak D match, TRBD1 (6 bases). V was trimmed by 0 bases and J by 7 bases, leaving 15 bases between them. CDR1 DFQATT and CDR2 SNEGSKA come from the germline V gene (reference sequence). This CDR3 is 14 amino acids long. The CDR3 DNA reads TGCAGTGCTAGAGATAGATCAGGGGTAGCGACCCAGTACTTC. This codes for CSARDRSGVATQYF.

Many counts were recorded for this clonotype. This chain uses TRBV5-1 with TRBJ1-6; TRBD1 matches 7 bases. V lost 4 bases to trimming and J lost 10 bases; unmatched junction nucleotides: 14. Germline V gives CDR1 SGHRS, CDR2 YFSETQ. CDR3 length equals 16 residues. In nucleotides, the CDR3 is TGCGCCAGCAGCCCGGGAGCGGACAGGTTAGGCTCACCCCTCCACTTT. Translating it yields CASSPGADRLGSPLHF. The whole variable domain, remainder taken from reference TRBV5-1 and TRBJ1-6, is KAGVTQTPRYLIKTRGQQVTLSCSPISGHRSVSWYQQTPGQGLQFLFEYFSETQRNKGNFPGRFSGRQFSNSRSEMNVSTLELGDSALYLCASSPGADRLGSPLHFGNGTRLTVT.

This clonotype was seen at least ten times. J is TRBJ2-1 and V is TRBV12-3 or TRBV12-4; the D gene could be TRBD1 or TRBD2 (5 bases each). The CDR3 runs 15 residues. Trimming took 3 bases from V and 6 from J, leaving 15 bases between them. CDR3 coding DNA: TGTGCCAGCAGTTTGGGGCAAGGGACCCTCAATGAGCAGTTCTTC. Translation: CASSLGQGTLNEQFF.

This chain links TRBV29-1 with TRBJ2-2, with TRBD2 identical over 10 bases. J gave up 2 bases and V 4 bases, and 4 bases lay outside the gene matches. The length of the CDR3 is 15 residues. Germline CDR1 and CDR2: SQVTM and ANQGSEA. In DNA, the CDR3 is TGCAGCGTTGCAGCGGGAGGGCCTAACACCGGGGAGCTGTTTTTT. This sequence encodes CSVAAGGPNTGELFF.

The CDR3 DNA is TGTGCCAGTAGTATCTGGGGAGGAGATACGCAGTATTTT. It is translated as CASSIWGGDTQYF. V gene TRBV19 combines with J gene TRBJ2-3, with D maybe TRBD2 (6 bases). V lost 3 bases and J lost 5, with 9 bases in between. Germline CDR1 is LNHDA and CDR2 is SQIVND (reference sequence). The CDR3 is made up of 13 amino acids.

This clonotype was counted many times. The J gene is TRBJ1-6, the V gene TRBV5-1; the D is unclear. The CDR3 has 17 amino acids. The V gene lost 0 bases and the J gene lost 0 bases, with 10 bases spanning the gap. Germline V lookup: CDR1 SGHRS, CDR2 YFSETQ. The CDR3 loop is CASSLVTASSYNSPLHF. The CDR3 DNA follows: TGCGCCAGCAGCTTGGTGACGGCAAGCTCCTATAATTCACCCCTCCACTTT.

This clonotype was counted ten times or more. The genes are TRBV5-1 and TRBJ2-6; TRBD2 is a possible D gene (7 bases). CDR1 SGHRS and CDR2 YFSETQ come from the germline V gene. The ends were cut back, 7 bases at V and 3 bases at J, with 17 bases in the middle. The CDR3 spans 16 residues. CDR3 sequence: CASSVGGGNGANVLTF. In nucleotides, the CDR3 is TGCGCCAGCTCTGTGGGAGGGGGTAATGGGGCCAACGTCCTGACTTTC.

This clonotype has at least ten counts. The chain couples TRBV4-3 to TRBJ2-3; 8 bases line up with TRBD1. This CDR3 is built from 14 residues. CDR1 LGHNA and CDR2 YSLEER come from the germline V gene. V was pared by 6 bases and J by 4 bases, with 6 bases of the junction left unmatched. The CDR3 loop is CASRPGQGPDTQYF. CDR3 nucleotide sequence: TGCGCCAGCAGGCCAGGACAGGGACCAGATACGCAGTATTTT.

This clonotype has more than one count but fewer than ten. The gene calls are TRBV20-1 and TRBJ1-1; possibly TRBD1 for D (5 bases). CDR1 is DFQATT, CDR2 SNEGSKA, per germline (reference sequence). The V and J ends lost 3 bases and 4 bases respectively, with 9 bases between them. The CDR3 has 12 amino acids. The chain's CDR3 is CSASFGGTEAFF. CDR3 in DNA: TGCAGTGCTAGTTTTGGGGGCACTGAAGCTTTCTTT.

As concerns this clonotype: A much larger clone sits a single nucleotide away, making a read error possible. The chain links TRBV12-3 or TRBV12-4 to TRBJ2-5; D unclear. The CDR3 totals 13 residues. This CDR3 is CASSRTEQGTQYF. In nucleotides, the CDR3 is TGTGCCAGCAGTCGAACAGAACAAGGGACCCAGTACTTC.

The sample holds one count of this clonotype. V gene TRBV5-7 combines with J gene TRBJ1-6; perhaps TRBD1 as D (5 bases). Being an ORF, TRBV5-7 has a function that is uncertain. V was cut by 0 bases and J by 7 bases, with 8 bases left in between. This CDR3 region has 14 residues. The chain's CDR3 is CASSLVWGNSPLHF. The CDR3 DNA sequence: TGTGCCAGCAGCTTGGTATGGGGCAATTCACCCCTCCACTTT.

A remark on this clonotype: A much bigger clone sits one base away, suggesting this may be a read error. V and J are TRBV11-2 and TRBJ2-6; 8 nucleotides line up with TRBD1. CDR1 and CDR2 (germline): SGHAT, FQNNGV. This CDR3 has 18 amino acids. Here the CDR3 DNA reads TGTGCCAGCAGCTTAGCCCCGGGACAGGTCTCTGAGGCCAACGTCCTGACTTTC. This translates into CASSLAPGQVSEANVLTF.

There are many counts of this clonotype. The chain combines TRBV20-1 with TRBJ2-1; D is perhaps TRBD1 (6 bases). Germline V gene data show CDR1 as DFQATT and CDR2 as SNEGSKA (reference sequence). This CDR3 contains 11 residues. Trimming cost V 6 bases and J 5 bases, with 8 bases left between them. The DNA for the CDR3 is TGCAGTGCGCAGGGGCACAATGAGCAGTTCTTC. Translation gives CSAQGHNEQFF.

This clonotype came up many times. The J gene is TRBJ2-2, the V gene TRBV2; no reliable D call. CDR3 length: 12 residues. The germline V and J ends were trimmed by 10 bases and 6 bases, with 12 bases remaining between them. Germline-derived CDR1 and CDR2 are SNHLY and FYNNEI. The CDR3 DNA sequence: TGTGCCACCGAAAATACACCCGGGGAGCTGTTTTTT. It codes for CATENTPGELFF.

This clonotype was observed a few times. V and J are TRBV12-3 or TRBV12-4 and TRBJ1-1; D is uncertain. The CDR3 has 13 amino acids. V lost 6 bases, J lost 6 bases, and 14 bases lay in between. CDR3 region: CASSFENLAEAFF. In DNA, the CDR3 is TGTGCCAGCAGCTTCGAAAACCTGGCTGAAGCTTTCTTT.

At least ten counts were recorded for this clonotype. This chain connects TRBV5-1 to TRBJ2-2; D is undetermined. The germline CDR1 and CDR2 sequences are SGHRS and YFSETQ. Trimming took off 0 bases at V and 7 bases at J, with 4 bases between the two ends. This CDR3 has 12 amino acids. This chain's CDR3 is CASSLGFGELFF. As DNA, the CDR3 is TGCGCCAGCAGCTTGGGTTTCGGGGAGCTGTTTTTT.

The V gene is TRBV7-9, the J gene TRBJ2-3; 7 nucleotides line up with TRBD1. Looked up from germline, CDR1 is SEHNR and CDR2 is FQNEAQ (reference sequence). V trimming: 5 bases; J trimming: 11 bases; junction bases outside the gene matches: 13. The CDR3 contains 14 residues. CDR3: CASSHGQAYNEQYF. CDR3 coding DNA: TGTGCCAGCAGCCACGGACAGGCCTACAATGAGCAGTATTTT. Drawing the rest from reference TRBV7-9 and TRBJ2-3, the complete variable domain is DTGVSQNPRHKITKRGQNVTFRCDPISEHNRLYWYRQTLGQGPEFLTYFQNEAQLEKSRLLSDRFSAERPKGSFSTLEIQRTEQGDSAMYLCASSHGQAYNEQYFGPGTRLTVL.

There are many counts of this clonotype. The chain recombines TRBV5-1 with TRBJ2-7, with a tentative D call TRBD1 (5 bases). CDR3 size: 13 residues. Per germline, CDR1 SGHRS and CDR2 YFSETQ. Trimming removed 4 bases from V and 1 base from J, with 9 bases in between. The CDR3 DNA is TGCGCCAGCAGCCCGACAGATTCCTACGAGCAGTACTTC. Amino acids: CASSPTDSYEQYF.

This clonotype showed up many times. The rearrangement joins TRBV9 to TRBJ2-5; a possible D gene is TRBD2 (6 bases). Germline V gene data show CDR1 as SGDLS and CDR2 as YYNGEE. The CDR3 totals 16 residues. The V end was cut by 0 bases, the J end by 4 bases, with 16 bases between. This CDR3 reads CASSVGSGVGRETQYF. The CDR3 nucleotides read TGTGCCAGCAGCGTAGGCTCGGGGGTCGGGAGAGAGACCCAGTACTTC. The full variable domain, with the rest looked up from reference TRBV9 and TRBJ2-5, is DSGVTQTPKHLITATGQRVTLRCSPRSGDLSVYWYQQSLDQGLQFLIQYYNGEERAKGNILERFSAQQFPDLHSELNLSSLELGDSALYFCASSVGSGVGRETQYFGPGTRLLVL.

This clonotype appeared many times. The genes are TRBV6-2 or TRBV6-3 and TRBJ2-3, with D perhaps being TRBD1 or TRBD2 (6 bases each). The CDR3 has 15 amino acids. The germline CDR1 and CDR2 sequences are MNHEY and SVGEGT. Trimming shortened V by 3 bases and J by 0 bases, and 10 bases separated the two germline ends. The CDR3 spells CASSYTGTSTDTQYF. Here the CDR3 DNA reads TGTGCCAGCAGTTATACAGGGACTAGCACAGATACGCAGTATTTT.

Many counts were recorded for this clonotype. CDR3 region: CASSYSKTDTQYF. DNA of the CDR3: TGTGCCAGCAGTTACTCGAAGACAGATACGCAGTATTTT. This chain joins TRBV6-6 and TRBJ2-3; unclear D gene. The CDR3 totals 13 residues. V was clipped by 0 bases and J by 3 bases, with 4 bases between them. From germline, CDR1 is MNHNY and CDR2 SVGAGI (reference sequence).

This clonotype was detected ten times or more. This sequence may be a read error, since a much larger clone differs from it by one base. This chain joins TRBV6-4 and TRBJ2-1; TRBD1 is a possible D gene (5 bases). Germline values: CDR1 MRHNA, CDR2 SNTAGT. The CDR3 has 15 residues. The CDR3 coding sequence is TGTGCCAGCAGTCACTCCGAAACTTCTAGGGGTGAGCAGTTCTTC. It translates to CASSHSETSRGEQFF.

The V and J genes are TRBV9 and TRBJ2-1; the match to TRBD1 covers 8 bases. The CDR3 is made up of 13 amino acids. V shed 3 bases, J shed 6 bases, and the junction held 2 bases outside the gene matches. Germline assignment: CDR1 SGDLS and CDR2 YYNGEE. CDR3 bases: TGTGCCAGCAGCGCGGGACAGGCCAATGAGCAGTTCTTC. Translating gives CASSAGQANEQFF.

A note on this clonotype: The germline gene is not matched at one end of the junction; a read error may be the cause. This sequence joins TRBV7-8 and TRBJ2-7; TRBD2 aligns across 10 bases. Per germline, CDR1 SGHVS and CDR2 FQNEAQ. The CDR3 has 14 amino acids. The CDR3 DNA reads TGTGCCGGCAGCCGTATAGCGGGGGGCACCGCGCAGTACTTC. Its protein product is CAGSRIAGGTAQYF.

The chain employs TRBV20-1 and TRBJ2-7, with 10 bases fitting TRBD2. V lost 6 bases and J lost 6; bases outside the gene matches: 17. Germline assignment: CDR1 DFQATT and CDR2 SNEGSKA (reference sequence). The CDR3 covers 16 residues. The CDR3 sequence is CSAPGRQGLATCEQYV. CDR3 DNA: TGCAGTGCGCCAGGGAGACAGGGACTAGCGACCTGCGAGCAGTACGTC.